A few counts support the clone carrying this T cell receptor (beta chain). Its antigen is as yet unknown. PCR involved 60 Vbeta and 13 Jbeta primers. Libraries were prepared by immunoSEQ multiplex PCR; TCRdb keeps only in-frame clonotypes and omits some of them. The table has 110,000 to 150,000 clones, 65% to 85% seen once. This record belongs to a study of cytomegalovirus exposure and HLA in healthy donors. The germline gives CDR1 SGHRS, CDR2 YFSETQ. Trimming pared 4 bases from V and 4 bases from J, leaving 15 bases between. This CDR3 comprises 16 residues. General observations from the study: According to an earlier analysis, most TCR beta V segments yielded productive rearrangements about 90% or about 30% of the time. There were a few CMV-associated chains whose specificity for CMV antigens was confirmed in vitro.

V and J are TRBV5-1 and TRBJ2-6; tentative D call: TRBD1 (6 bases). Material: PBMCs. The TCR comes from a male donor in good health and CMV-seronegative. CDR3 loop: CASSRETGSGANVLTF. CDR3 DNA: TGCGCCAGCAGCCGTGAAACAGGGTCCGGGGCCAACGTCCTGACTTTC. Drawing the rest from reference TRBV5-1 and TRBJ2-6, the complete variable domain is KAGVTQTPRYLIKTRGQQVTLSCSPISGHRSVSWYQQTPGQGLQFLFEYFSETQRNKGNFPGRFSGRQFSNSRSEMNVSTLELGDSALYLCASSRETGSGANVLTFGAGSRLTVL.